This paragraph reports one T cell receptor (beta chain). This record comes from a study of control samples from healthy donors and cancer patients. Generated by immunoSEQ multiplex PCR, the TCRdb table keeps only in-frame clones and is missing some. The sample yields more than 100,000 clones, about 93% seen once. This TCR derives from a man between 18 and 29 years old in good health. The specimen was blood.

The CDR3 bases are TGTGCCGTTCGACGGAGCTCCTACAATGAGCAGTTCTTC. Its protein product is CAVRRSSYNEQFF. The V call is TRBV2, the J call TRBJ2-1; D uncertain. The CDR3 runs 13 residues. Per germline, CDR1 SNHLY and CDR2 FYNNEI. V was shortened by 11 bases and J by 0 bases, with 11 bases between the two germline ends.